This T cell receptor beta chain was profiled in a study of identical twins. Findings of the study overall: It was possible that invariant MAIT and iNKT cells partly confounded the zero-insertion analyses. It was out-of-frame TCR alpha sharing in monozygotic twins that models underestimated.

TCRdb independently ran MiXCR on the 5' RACE reads; one entry per CDR3 protein. The sample contains about 250,000 distinct CDR3 sequences, 6% to 8.5% of which appear only once. The CDR3 extends over 13 amino acids. Looked up from germline, CDR1 is MDHEN and CDR2 is SYDVKM. The V gene lost 3 bases and the J gene lost 2 bases, with 5 bases spanning the gap. Concerning this clonotype: Its cognate antigen is unknown.

In addition, the sample was reused for a study of yellow fever vaccine responses in identical twins.

The chain recombines TRBV28 with TRBJ1-5; D is uncertain. The sequenced sample was CD8+ T cells sorted from blood. The TCR was taken from a woman under 30 in good health. CDR3 loop: CASSFFGNQPQHF. The CDR3 DNA is TGTGCCAGCAGTTTTTTTGGCAATCAGCCCCAGCATTTT. The full variable domain, rest sourced from reference TRBV28 and TRBJ1-5, is DVKVTQSSRYLVKRTGEKVFLECVQDMDHENMFWYRQDPGLGLRLIYFSYDVKMKEKGDIPEGYSVSREKKERFSLILESASTNQTSMYLCASSFFGNQPQHFGDGTRLSIL.